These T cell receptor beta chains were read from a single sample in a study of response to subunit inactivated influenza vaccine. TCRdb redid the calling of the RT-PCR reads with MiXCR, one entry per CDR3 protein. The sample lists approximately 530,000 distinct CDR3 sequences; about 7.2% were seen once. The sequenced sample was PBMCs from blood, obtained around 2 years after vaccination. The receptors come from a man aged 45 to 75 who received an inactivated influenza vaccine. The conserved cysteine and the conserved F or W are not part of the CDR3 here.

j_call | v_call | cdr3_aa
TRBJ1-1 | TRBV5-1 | ASSLGRQVVGTEAF
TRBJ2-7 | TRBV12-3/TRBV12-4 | ASRLNYEQY
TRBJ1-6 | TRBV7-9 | ASSLWDNNSPLH
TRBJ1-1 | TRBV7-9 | ASSGTGAYTEAF
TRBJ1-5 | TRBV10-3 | ATGGGEDNQPQH
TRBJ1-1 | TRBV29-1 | SVVHGTSTEAF
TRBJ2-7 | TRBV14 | ASSQAGVGYEQY
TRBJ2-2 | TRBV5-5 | ASSRDSANTGELF
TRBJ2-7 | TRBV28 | ASSLATPGFEQY
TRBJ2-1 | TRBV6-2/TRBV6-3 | ASSSDSLNSYNEQF
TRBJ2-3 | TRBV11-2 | ASSFGPGLSTDTQY
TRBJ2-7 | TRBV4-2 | ASSQDYREQY
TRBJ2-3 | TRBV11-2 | ASSLVMRGTSGRTDTQY
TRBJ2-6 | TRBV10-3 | AISEDNLNFVSGANVLT
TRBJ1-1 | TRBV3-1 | ASSPGHGEAF
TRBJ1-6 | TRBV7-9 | ASVPGQGLQYNSPLH
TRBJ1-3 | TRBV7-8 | ASSLAPGRSGNTIY
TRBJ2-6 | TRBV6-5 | ASSYSIGTTSISFSGANVLT
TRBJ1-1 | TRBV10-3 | AISELRNTEAF
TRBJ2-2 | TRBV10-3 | AISAGTNTGELF
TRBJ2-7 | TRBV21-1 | ASSKVSPPGLRDNSSYEQY
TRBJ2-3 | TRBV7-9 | ASSPRPLAGGLYTQY
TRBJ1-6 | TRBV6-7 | ASSSPGRSYYSPLH
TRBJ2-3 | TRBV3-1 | ASSQGKSFTSGGLLTDTQY
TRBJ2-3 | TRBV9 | ASSVGGPIRSTDTQY
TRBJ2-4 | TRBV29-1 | SVGSGSYIQY
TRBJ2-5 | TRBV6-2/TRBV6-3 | ASSYGKETQY
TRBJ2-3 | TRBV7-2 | ASSALTDTQY
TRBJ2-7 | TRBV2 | ASRVSGTGYEQY
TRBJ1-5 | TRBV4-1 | ASSQDRVQPQH
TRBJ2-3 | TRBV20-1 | SARARREGTDTQY
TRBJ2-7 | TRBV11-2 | ASRHSNYEQY
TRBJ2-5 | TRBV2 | ASSEAETQY
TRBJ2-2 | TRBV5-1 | ASSRLAENTWELF
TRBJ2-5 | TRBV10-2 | ASRRVSQETQY
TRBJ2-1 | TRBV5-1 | ASSPRTSGRRDEQF
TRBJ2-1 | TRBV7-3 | ASSSTAPGGEQF
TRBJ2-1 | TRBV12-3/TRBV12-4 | ASSPVGLAGGNEQF
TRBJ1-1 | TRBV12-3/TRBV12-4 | ASRLDRSGNTEAF
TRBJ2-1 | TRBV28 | ASLGWGSSYNEQF
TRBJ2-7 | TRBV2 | ASISGYEQY
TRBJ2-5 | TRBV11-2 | ASALWEGRETQY
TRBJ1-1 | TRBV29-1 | SVEDGQGNTEAF
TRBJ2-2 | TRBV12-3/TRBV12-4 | ASSLVQGASGELF
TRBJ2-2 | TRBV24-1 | ATSPRVNTGELF
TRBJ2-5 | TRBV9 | ASSVSSLSSLETQY